These 3 T cell receptor beta chains were sequenced from one sample in a study of blood T cell repertoires in COVID-19. Profiled with immunoSEQ multiplex PCR; TCRdb holds only in-frame clones, not every one. The top ten clones hold roughly 15% of a sample with some 94,000 clones, 87% of them seen once. Sequencing input: peripheral blood. Receptors originate from a human donor in a cohort sampled during active COVID-19.

The chain has TRBV5-4 and TRBJ2-7, with TRBD1 identical over 7 bases. Germline CDR1 reads SGHNT; CDR2 reads YYREEE (reference sequence). The CDR3 totals 16 residues. With 3 bases clipped from V and 3 bases from J, the junction kept 12 bases outside the gene matches. The chain's CDR3 is CASSSGRQGLNYEQYF. CDR3 sequence (DNA): TGTGCCAGCAGCTCGGGGAGACAGGGTTTAAACTACGAGCAGTACTTC. Supplemented by reference TRBV5-4 and TRBJ2-7, the full variable domain reads ETGVTQSPTHLIKTRGQQVTLRCSSQSGHNTVSWYQQALGQGPQFIFQYYREEENGRGNFPPRFSGLQFPNYSSELNVNALELDDSALYLCASSSGRQGLNYEQYFGPGTRLTVT.

This rearrangement joins TRBV2 to TRBJ1-1; D is perhaps TRBD1 (5 bases). The germline V and J ends were trimmed by 6 bases and 5 bases, with 13 bases remaining between them. Germline V gives CDR1 SNHLY, CDR2 FYNNEI. This CDR3 is built from 13 residues. Written as DNA, the CDR3 is TGTGCCAGCAGGGAGGGAAGGGGTACTGAAGCTTTCTTT. Its translation is CASREGRGTEAFF.

The chain is built from TRBV14 and TRBJ1-2; D gene ambiguous. Germline assignment: CDR1 SGHDN and CDR2 FVKESK. The CDR3 runs 15 residues. Trimming left V 0 bases short and J 8 bases short, with 16 bases between. CDR3: CASSQEPPPGKGYTF. In DNA form, the CDR3 reads TGTGCCAGCAGCCAAGAGCCCCCACCGGGGAAGGGCTACACCTTC.